The next 24 T cell receptor beta chains were all read from a single sample in a study of CD8 T cells in Susac syndrome. An amount of RNA that ranged from roughly 0.5 to 1 ug was reverse transcribed with random hexamers. Each CDR3 protein is one row after TCRdb ran MiXCR on the immunoSEQ multiplex PCR reads. The sample carries 200,000 or so distinct CDR3 sequences, 95% recorded once. The specimen sequenced was CD4+ T cells from PBMCs. These receptors were obtained from a human donor with Susac syndrome.

V and J are TRBV2 and TRBJ1-5; TRBD1 is a possible D gene (6 bases). CDR1 and CDR2 (germline): SNHLY, FYNNEI. This CDR3 has 16 amino acids. V lost 2 bases, J lost 0 bases, and 11 bases lay in between. Here the CDR3 reads CASSELGQLSNQPQHF. The CDR3 bases are TGTGCCAGCAGTGAATTAGGACAGCTTAGCAATCAGCCCCAGCATTTT.

In DNA form, the CDR3 reads TGTGCCAGCAGCTTGGGGATTCCCAGCAACTATGGCTACACCTTC. Protein product: CASSLGIPSNYGYTF. This sequence joins TRBV5-4 and TRBJ1-2, with no clear D. The germline V gene has CDR1 SGHNT and CDR2 YYREEE (reference sequence). The CDR3 is made up of 15 amino acids. V lost 0 bases, J lost 2 bases, and 11 bases lay in between.

J is TRBJ2-7 and V is TRBV5-1, with TRBD1 matching over 8 bases. Germline trimming cut 2 bases from V and 6 bases from J; bases unmatched to any gene: 7. The germline V gene has CDR1 SGHRS and CDR2 YFSETQ. The length of the CDR3 is 14 residues. The DNA for the CDR3 is TGCGCCAGCAGCTTCGGGACAGGTTTGACCGAGCAGTACTTC. Residues: CASSFGTGLTEQYF.

The V call is TRBV12-5, the J call TRBJ2-3, with D uncertain. The CDR3 runs 19 residues. CDR1 is LGHNT and CDR2 is FRNRAP in the germline V gene. Trimming cost V 0 bases and J 1 base, with 20 bases left between them. CDR3 loop: CASGLVLWGRLDRTDTQYF. DNA of the CDR3: TGTGCTAGTGGTTTGGTACTTTGGGGTCGACTGGACCGCACAGATACGCAGTATTTT. The variable domain in full, completed from reference TRBV12-5 and TRBJ2-3, reads DARVTQTPRHKVTEMGQEVTMRCQPILGHNTVFWYRQTMMQGLELLAYFRNRAPLDDSGMPKDRFSAEMPDATLATLKIQPSEPRDSAVYFCASGLVLWGRLDRTDTQYFGPGTRLTVL.

The chain recombines TRBV20-1 with TRBJ1-1; D is undetermined. CDR3 length: 12 residues. The germline V gene encodes CDR1 DFQATT and CDR2 SNEGSKA (reference sequence). Trimming left V 3 bases short and J 1 base short, with 6 bases between. The DNA of the CDR3 is TGCAGTGCTAGTCCCAGGAACACTGAAGCTTTCTTT. Its protein product is CSASPRNTEAFF.

This clonotype was seen only once. The chain uses TRBV6-2 or TRBV6-3 and TRBJ2-7; D perhaps matches TRBD2 (5 bases). CDR1 is MNHEY and CDR2 is SVGEGT in the germline V gene. V was pared by 6 bases and J by 4 bases, with 10 bases between. The CDR3 has 12 amino acids. CDR3 protein: CASRGATYEQYF. The CDR3 DNA reads as TGTGCCAGCAGGGGAGCTACATACGAGCAGTACTTC.

The genes are TRBV4-1 and TRBJ1-4; D is unclear. Germline CDR1 MGHRA, CDR2 YSYEKL. This CDR3 region has 14 residues. Between the trimmed V and J ends, which lost 5 bases and 5 bases, there was a span of 12 bases. CDR3 region: CASSSPGTNEKLFF. The CDR3 DNA is TGCGCCAGCAGCTCCCCCGGAACGAATGAAAAACTGTTTTTT.

The J gene is TRBJ2-5, the V gene TRBV5-6; no clear D gene. Trimming removed 1 base from V and 2 bases from J, with 9 bases in between. The germline CDR1 and CDR2 sequences are SGHDT and YYEEEE. The CDR3 spans 14 residues. The CDR3, as DNA: TGTGCCAGCAGCTTGTTAGGGTGGCAAGAGACCCAGTACTTC. This encodes CASSLLGWQETQYF.

The rearrangement links TRBV10-3 to TRBJ2-5; D not certain. CDR1 is ENHRY and CDR2 is SYGVKD in the germline V gene. Trimming shortened V by 3 bases and J by 2 bases, and 7 bases separated the two germline ends. This CDR3 region has 13 residues. The CDR3 loop is CAISDRLQETQYF. The CDR3 coding sequence is TGTGCCATCAGTGACAGGCTGCAAGAGACCCAGTACTTC.

CDR3 amino acids: CSATGNEQFF. CDR3 nucleotides: TGCAGTGCTACCGGGAATGAGCAGTTCTTC. The rearrangement uses TRBV20-1 and TRBJ2-1; no clear D. Germline V gives CDR1 DFQATT, CDR2 SNEGSKA (reference sequence). This CDR3 spans 10 amino acids. The V end lost 4 bases, the J end lost 7 bases, and 5 bases lay between the germline ends.

The chain is built from TRBV27 and TRBJ2-3, with D perhaps given as TRBD1 or TRBD2 (6 bases each). V gave up 4 bases and J gave up 4 bases, with 18 bases separating them. From germline, CDR1 is MNHEY and CDR2 SMNVEV (reference sequence). The CDR3 runs 16 residues. This chain's CDR3 is CASSSRQAGGADTQYF. Here the CDR3 DNA reads TGTGCCAGCAGTTCACGACAGGCCGGGGGCGCAGATACGCAGTATTTT.

The J gene is TRBJ2-1, the V gene TRBV20-1; TRBD2 aligns across 8 bases. CDR3 length: 15 amino acids. The germline V gene has CDR1 DFQATT and CDR2 SNEGSKA (reference sequence). Germline trimming cut 5 bases from V and 0 bases from J; bases unmatched to any gene: 6. CDR3 sequence reads: CSAPLAGSSYNEQFF. CDR3 sequence (DNA): TGCAGTGCTCCCCTAGCGGGCAGCTCCTACAATGAGCAGTTCTTC.

The chain combines TRBV19 with TRBJ1-5; tentative D call: TRBD1 (5 bases). The CDR3 loop spans 16 amino acids. Germline lookup yields CDR1 LNHDA and CDR2 SQIVND (reference sequence). V was shortened by 3 bases and J by 2 bases, with 14 bases between the two germline ends. Written as DNA, the CDR3 is TGTGCCAGTAGTATTCGGGGGGACCAGGGCAATCAGCCCCAGCATTTT. It yields the protein CASSIRGDQGNQPQHF.

The rearrangement links TRBV30 to TRBJ2-1, with TRBD1 matching 8 bases. The germline V gene encodes CDR1 GTSNPN and CDR2 SVGIG (reference sequence). The CDR3 extends over 14 amino acids. J was trimmed by 3 bases and V by 5 bases; bases with no gene match: 6. Here the CDR3 reads CAWGDRPHYNEQFF. CDR3 DNA: TGTGCCTGGGGGGACAGGCCCCACTACAATGAGCAGTTCTTC.

There are a few counts of this clonotype. J is TRBJ1-1 and V is TRBV18; D ambiguous. Germline V gives CDR1 KGHSH, CDR2 LQKENI. The CDR3 length is 12 residues. V dropped 3 bases and J dropped 0 bases, with 2 bases sitting between them. CDR3 in amino acids: CASSPLNTEAFF. Written as DNA, the CDR3 is TGTGCCAGCTCACCGCTGAACACTGAAGCTTTCTTT.

V and J are TRBV3-1 and TRBJ2-3; 7 bases line up with TRBD1. Germline assignment: CDR1 LGHDT and CDR2 YNNKEL (reference sequence). The CDR3 has 14 amino acids. Trimming cost V 4 bases and J 2 bases; bases outside gene matches: 3. DNA for the CDR3: TGTGCCAGCAGCCTGAGGGGGCCCACAGATACGCAGTATTTT. Translation: CASSLRGPTDTQYF.

The CDR3 spells CAISERDNQPQHF. CDR3 DNA: TGTGCCATCAGTGAGAGGGACAATCAGCCCCAGCATTTT. The chain recombines TRBV10-3 with TRBJ1-5; D is unclear. The V and J ends lost 2 bases and 3 bases respectively, with 5 bases between them. Germline CDR1 reads ENHRY; CDR2 reads SYGVKD. CDR3 size: 13 residues.

This clonotype was seen more than once but under ten times. The chain joins TRBV14 to TRBJ2-2, with 8 bases lining up with TRBD1. The length of the CDR3 is 14 residues. J was trimmed by 2 bases and V by 7 bases; bases with no gene match: 3. CDR1 is SGHDN, CDR2 FVKESK, per germline. CDR3 sequence reads: CASIGQGNTGELFF. The CDR3 DNA reads TGTGCCAGCATTGGACAGGGAAACACCGGGGAGCTGTTTTTT.

This clonotype was recorded only once. V usage is TRBV19 and J usage is TRBJ2-1; the D is unclear. This CDR3 is built from 14 residues. With 0 bases removed from V and 8 bases from J, the gap between germline ends came to 11 bases. From germline, CDR1 is LNHDA and CDR2 SQIVND (reference sequence). CDR3 DNA: TGTGCCAGTAGTATAGATGAAAGGCTCTATGAGCAGTTCTTC. Translated: CASSIDERLYEQFF.

This chain links TRBV24-1 with TRBJ2-2; 13 nucleotides line up with TRBD2. The V gene end was trimmed by 4 bases and the J gene end by 0 bases; junction bases not matched to a gene: 4. The CDR3 has 18 residues. Germline CDR1 and CDR2: KGHDR and SFDVKD. The CDR3 bases are TGTGCCACCAGTGACGGGACTAGCGGGGTCCCGAACACCGGGGAGCTGTTTTTT. Encoded protein: CATSDGTSGVPNTGELFF.

The chain links TRBV5-6 to TRBJ2-7, with TRBD2 as a possible D gene (6 bases). Germline assignment: CDR1 SGHDT and CDR2 YYEEEE. This CDR3 spans 15 amino acids. V was pared by 1 base and J by 5 bases, with 16 bases between. This CDR3 reads CASSLIGGARDEQYF. The DNA for the CDR3 is TGTGCCAGCAGCTTGATCGGGGGTGCGCGAGACGAGCAGTACTTC.

The chain combines TRBV6-2 or TRBV6-3 with TRBJ1-5; 7 positions match TRBD1. The CDR3 spans 18 residues. Germline CDR1 is MNHEY and CDR2 is SVGEGT. The junction had 15 bases not matched to a gene; V was cut back by 3 bases and J by 4 bases. CDR3 DNA sequence: TGTGCCAGCAGTTATGAGTCAGGGGGGGGGAAGGGAAATCAGCCCCAGCATTTT. Translated: CASSYESGGGKGNQPQHF.

The genes are TRBV11-2 and TRBJ2-1, with 13 bases fitting TRBD2. Trimming at V came to 3 bases and at J to 10 bases, leaving 3 bases not matched to a gene. This CDR3 comprises 14 residues. From germline, CDR1 is SGHAT and CDR2 FQNNGV. This chain's CDR3 is CASSFRLAGGEQFF. In DNA, the CDR3 is TGTGCCAGCAGCTTCCGACTAGCGGGGGGCGAGCAGTTCTTC.

The J gene is TRBJ2-5, the V gene TRBV20-1, with 7 positions matching TRBD1. The CDR3 consists of 14 residues. Trimming removed 0 bases from V and 5 bases from J; junction bases left unmatched: 6. Germline-derived CDR1 and CDR2 are DFQATT and SNEGSKA (reference sequence). Here the CDR3 reads CSARDRRGIETQYF. CDR3 DNA: TGCAGTGCTAGAGATCGCAGGGGGATCGAGACCCAGTACTTC.